The 13 T cell receptor beta chains below come from one sample, sequenced in a study of OX40 agonist ivuxolimab in advanced cancers. Sequenced by immunoSEQ multiplex PCR; TCRdb stores in-frame clones only, minus some. The data show under 70,000 clones, approximately 84% seen once. The material sequenced was CD4+ or CD8+ T cells sorted from blood, taken in a trial of the OX40 agonist ivuxolimab. Source of these receptors: an adult with an advanced solid tumor such as melanoma, head and neck, liver or kidney cancer.

This clone appeared a single time. V is TRBV5-8 and J is TRBJ1-4; the D is unclear. Germline CDR1 is SGHTS and CDR2 is YDEGEE. This CDR3 comprises 12 residues. The germline V and J ends were trimmed by 1 base and 15 bases, with 13 bases remaining between them. This CDR3 reads CASSLSDYEVFF. The CDR3 coding sequence is TGTGCCAGCAGCTTGAGTGATTACGAGGTGTTTTTT.

The V and J genes are TRBV10-3 and TRBJ2-7, with 11 bases aligning to TRBD1. Trimming took 6 bases from V and 1 from J; bases not matched to a gene: 8. Germline CDR1 ENHRY, CDR2 SYGVKD. CDR3 length: 16 residues. CDR3 nucleotides: TGTGCCATCAGGGGCGGTCGGGACAGGGGGTCCTACGAGCAGTACTTC. Translated: CAIRGGRDRGSYEQYF.

J is TRBJ2-7 and V is TRBV7-8; 8 bases are shared with TRBD2. V shed 2 bases and J 6 bases; nucleotides not matched to a gene: 6. The CDR3 contains 14 residues. CDR1 SGHVS and CDR2 FQNEAQ come from the germline V gene. In DNA form, the CDR3 reads TGTGCCAGCAGCTTATCGGGACTAGTCGCCGAGCAGTACTTC. It yields the protein CASSLSGLVAEQYF.

The chain recombines TRBV6-6 with TRBJ1-1; D is perhaps TRBD1 (5 bases). The CDR3 contains 13 residues. Trimming took off 2 bases at V and 1 base at J, with 5 bases between the two ends. CDR1 and CDR2 (germline): MNHNY, SVGAGI (reference sequence). CDR3 loop: CASSYDRNTEAFF. As DNA, the CDR3 is TGTGCCAGCAGTTACGACAGGAACACTGAAGCTTTCTTT.

The chain is built from TRBV2 and TRBJ1-6, with 9 bases lining up with TRBD1. Trimming at V came to 2 bases and at J to 9 bases, leaving 11 bases not matched to a gene. The CDR3 contains 17 residues. Per the germline V gene, CDR1 is SNHLY and CDR2 is FYNNEI. CDR3: CASSESWDRVKVSPLHF. The CDR3 DNA reads TGTGCCAGCAGTGAATCATGGGACAGGGTTAAGGTTTCACCCCTCCACTTT.

V is TRBV7-8 and J is TRBJ1-2; a possible D gene is TRBD1 (5 bases). V lost 5 bases and J 0 bases, leaving 10 bases between the germline ends. This CDR3 is built from 14 residues. CDR1 SGHVS and CDR2 FQNEAQ come from the germline V gene. Here the CDR3 reads CASSPGPPNYGYTF. CDR3 sequence (DNA): TGTGCCAGCAGCCCAGGGCCCCCTAACTATGGCTACACCTTC. Looking up the rest from reference TRBV7-8 and TRBJ1-2 gives the full variable domain: GAGVSQSPRYKVAKRGQDVALRCDPISGHVSLFWYQQALGQGPEFLTYFQNEAQLDKSGLPSDRFFAERPEGSVSTLKIQRTQQEDSAVYLCASSPGPPNYGYTFGSGTRLTVV.

V usage is TRBV19 and J usage is TRBJ2-1; D is unclear. The germline V gene encodes CDR1 LNHDA and CDR2 SQIVND (reference sequence). Trimming removed 3 bases at V and 7 bases at J, with 13 bases between. The CDR3 is 14 residues long. The CDR3 bases are TGTGCCAGTAGTATTCACCTAGGAAGGAATGAGCAGTTCTTC. This codes for CASSIHLGRNEQFF.

The V gene is TRBV11-2, the J gene TRBJ2-2; D is unresolved. The CDR3 covers 14 residues. Germline V gene sequence: CDR1 SGHAT, CDR2 FQNNGV. Trimming took off 3 bases at V and 1 base at J, with 6 bases between the two ends. The DNA of the CDR3 is TGTGCCAGCAGCTTTACAGAGAACACCGGGGAGCTGTTTTTT. Its protein product is CASSFTENTGELFF.

This chain connects TRBV4-2 to TRBJ1-6, with D uncertain. V gave up 0 bases and J gave up 6 bases, with 12 bases separating them. The CDR3 is made up of 16 amino acids. CDR1 is LGHNA, CDR2 YNFKEQ, per germline. The CDR3 DNA reads TGTGCCAGCAGCCAAGATAGTCAACCTACTAATTCACCCCTCCACTTT. Residues: CASSQDSQPTNSPLHF.

V is TRBV7-2 and J is TRBJ2-3, with no clear D. The germline V gene encodes CDR1 SGHTA and CDR2 FQGNSA. Trimming left V 2 bases short and J 3 bases short, with 3 bases between. The CDR3 length is 12 residues. In DNA, the CDR3 is TGTGCCAGCAGCTTACTGACAGATACGCAGTATTTT. It translates to CASSLLTDTQYF.

The chain uses TRBV6-1 and TRBJ2-7; 9 nucleotides match TRBD1. The CDR3 covers 13 residues. Per the germline V gene, CDR1 is MNHNS and CDR2 is SASEGT. The V segment lost 6 bases and the J segment 5 bases; nucleotides outside the gene matches: 5. The CDR3 region is CASRGQGWDEQYF. The CDR3 nucleotides are TGTGCCAGCAGGGGACAGGGTTGGGACGAGCAGTACTTC.

The V call is TRBV1, the J call TRBJ2-7; the table assigns TRBD2, which was not confirmed against the DNA. TRBV1 is termed a pseudogene. CDR3 length: 15 amino acids. In DNA form, the CDR3 reads TGCACCAGCAGCCATCGGGGGAGCGGGAAGAGTGAGCAGTACTTC. This encodes CTSSHRGSGKSEQYF.

The chain's CDR3 is CASSQALAGAGTGELFF. DNA for the CDR3: TGTGCCAGCAGCCAAGCTCTAGCGGGGGCTGGAACCGGGGAGCTGTTTTTT. The rearrangement uses TRBV4-2 and TRBJ2-2; TRBD2 agrees at 10 bases. This CDR3 region has 17 residues. Unmatched junction bases numbered 7, after V lost 1 base and J lost 5 bases. Germline V gene sequence: CDR1 LGHNA, CDR2 YNFKEQ.